One sample yielded the 17 T cell receptor beta chains listed below, sequenced in a study of prognosis after radiotherapy for stage I lung cancer. From genomic DNA, two-round multiplex PCR was used to amplify TCR beta CDR3. With primers specific to each TRBV and TRBJ gene, the first-round PCR was performed. TCRdb re-called the multiplex PCR reads through MiXCR, storing one row per CDR3 protein. The sample comprises 30,000 to 40,000 distinct CDR3 sequences, about 24% of which are singletons, and 25% rests with the top ten. The sequences come from PBMCs, collected before or after stereotactic body radiation therapy (not recorded which). The receptors were gathered from a donor aged 50 or older with non-small cell lung cancer.

This clonotype was found many times. V usage is TRBV6-1 and J usage is TRBJ1-5, with 7 bases that match TRBD1. The junction had 9 bases not matched to a gene; V was cut back by 4 bases and J by 6 bases. This CDR3 contains 15 residues. Germline V CDR1 and CDR2: MNHNS, SASEGT. CDR3 nucleotides: TGTGCCAGCAGTGTTTCCACGACAGGGAGTCAGCCCCAGCATTTT. It translates to CASSVSTTGSQPQHF.

The chain recombines TRBV20-1 with TRBJ2-1; 13 nucleotides line up with TRBD2. CDR1 is DFQATT, CDR2 SNEGSKA, per germline (reference sequence). The CDR3 consists of 15 residues. Trimming at V came to 0 bases and at J to 10 bases, leaving 6 bases not matched to a gene. The CDR3 is CSARDRGLAGHEQFF. In nucleotides, the CDR3 is TGCAGTGCTAGAGATCGGGGACTAGCGGGACACGAGCAGTTCTTC.

This clonotype was counted ten times or more. The V and J genes are TRBV12-3 or TRBV12-4 and TRBJ2-1, with 8 bases lining up with TRBD2. The V segment lost 6 bases and the J segment 8 bases; nucleotides outside the gene matches: 12. This CDR3 comprises 15 residues. In DNA form, the CDR3 reads TGTGCCAGCAGGTTTAGTCCGGGAGGGGTAGATGAGCAGTTCTTC. As protein: CASRFSPGGVDEQFF.

A word on this clonotype: A far more abundant clone sits one base away, making this likely a read error. The chain combines TRBV7-2 with TRBJ2-3, with D tentatively TRBD1 (6 bases). With 1 base removed from V and 2 bases from J, the gap between germline ends came to 10 bases. Germline V gene sequence: CDR1 SGHTA, CDR2 FQGNSA. This CDR3 has 15 residues. Written as DNA, the CDR3 is TGTGCCAGCAGCTTAGATACAGGGCCCACAGATACGCAGTATTTT. It specifies CASSLDTGPTDTQYF.

This clonotype was counted many times. V and J are TRBV19 and TRBJ2-5; 9 bases line up with TRBD2. The ends lost 6 bases at V and 5 bases at J; junction bases unmatched: 10. CDR1 LNHDA and CDR2 SQIVND come from the germline V gene (reference sequence). The CDR3 consists of 15 residues. CDR3 bases: TGTGCCAGTAGAGCTGGCGGGAGGGCTCACGAGACCCAGTACTTC. This gives the protein CASRAGGRAHETQYF.

The table lists this clonotype with many counts. The chain is built from TRBV11-2 and TRBJ2-4; 9 positions match TRBD1. The CDR3 extends over 13 amino acids. V lost 5 bases, J lost 8 bases, and 4 bases stayed unmatched. The germline CDR1 and CDR2 sequences are SGHAT and FQNNGV. The chain's CDR3 is CASSVTGGYIQYF. The CDR3, as DNA: TGTGCCAGCAGCGTTACAGGGGGCTACATTCAGTACTTC. The complete variable domain, with remaining parts taken from reference TRBV11-2 and TRBJ2-4, reads EAGVAQSPRYKIIEKRQSVAFWCNPISGHATLYWYQQILGQGPKLLIQFQNNGVVDDSQLPKDRFSAERLKGVDSTLKIQPAKLEDSAVYLCASSVTGGYIQYFGAGTRLSVL.

This clonotype was picked up many times. The chain couples TRBV7-3 to TRBJ2-3; a weak D match, TRBD2 (5 bases). The CDR3 sequence is 14 residues long. The V and J ends lost 5 bases and 4 bases respectively, with 13 bases between them. Germline CDR1 and CDR2: SGHTA and FQGTGA. The chain's CDR3 is CASSPGILPDTQYF. DNA for the CDR3: TGTGCCAGCAGCCCGGGGATTTTACCAGATACGCAGTATTTT.

This clonotype was seen at least ten times. The chain couples TRBV19 to TRBJ2-2; 12 bases agree with TRBD2. CDR3 length: 14 residues. Germline trimming cut 10 bases from V and 4 bases from J; bases unmatched to any gene: 4. Germline CDR1 reads LNHDA; CDR2 reads SQIVND (reference sequence). CDR3 DNA sequence: TGTGCCACTAGCGGGAGGGCGGGCACCGGGGAGCTGTTTTTT. Translation: CATSGRAGTGELFF.

This clonotype was detected many times. In nucleotides, the CDR3 is TGTGCCAGCAGTTCTCCGGGACAGGGGAACTATGGCTACACCTTC. Translating gives CASSSPGQGNYGYTF. V and J are TRBV12-3 or TRBV12-4 and TRBJ1-2, with 10 bases identical to TRBD1. After removal of 4 bases from V and 2 bases from J, the junction contained 4 bases not matched to a gene. The CDR3 is 15 residues long.

To note about this clonotype: Because the CDR3 is missing its conserved closing phenylalanine or tryptophan, this is likely a read error. The gene calls are TRBV11-1 and TRBJ2-6, with D perhaps being TRBD1 or TRBD2 (5 bases each). CDR1 and CDR2 from the germline V gene are SGHAT and FQDESV (reference sequence). This CDR3 has 15 amino acids. CDR3 region: CASSLRDAGANVLTS. The CDR3 DNA follows: TGCGCCAGCAGCCTCCGGGACGCTGGGGCCAACGTCCTGACTTCC.

Here the CDR3 reads CSAVRGRIKSYEQYF. Here the CDR3 DNA reads TGCAGTGCTGTCCGTGGGAGGATAAAATCCTACGAGCAGTACTTC. The V gene is TRBV20-1, the J gene TRBJ2-7; possibly TRBD2 for D (6 bases). Trimming took off 5 bases at V and 1 base at J, with 18 bases between the two ends. The CDR3 contains 15 residues. Germline V gene lookup returns CDR1 DFQATT and CDR2 SNEGSKA (reference sequence).

This clonotype was recorded only once. This chain uses TRBV5-1 with TRBJ2-1; D might be TRBD1 or TRBD2, each matching 5 bases. Germline lookup yields CDR1 SGHRS and CDR2 YFSETQ. This CDR3 is built from 14 residues. The ends were cut back, 0 bases at V and 12 bases at J, with 16 bases in the middle. CDR3 nucleotides: TGCGCCAGCAGCTTGGCCATTGCACGGGGCGGGCAGTTCTTC. It encodes CASSLAIARGGQFF. The complete variable domain, with remaining parts taken from reference TRBV5-1 and TRBJ2-1, reads KAGVTQTPRYLIKTRGQQVTLSCSPISGHRSVSWYQQTPGQGLQFLFEYFSETQRNKGNFPGRFSGRQFSNSRSEMNVSTLELGDSALYLCASSLAIARGGQFFGPGTRLTVL.

Only one count was recorded for this clonotype. A far larger clone is only one base removed, so a read error is likely. The chain links TRBV11-2 to TRBJ2-5; D is perhaps TRBD2 (5 bases). With the DNA end fitting TRBJ2-1 better, the J assignment may be wrong. CDR3 size: 11 residues. The V gene's germline CDR1 is SGHAT and CDR2 FQNNGV. DNA for the CDR3: TGTGCCAGCAGCACGTCACTAGTCCAGTTCTTC. Translating it yields CASSTSLVQFF.

This clonotype has ten or more counts. The chain employs TRBV19 and TRBJ2-3; tentatively, D is TRBD1 (6 bases). Germline CDR1 is LNHDA and CDR2 is SQIVND (reference sequence). V lost 5 bases and J lost 4, with 16 bases in between. The CDR3 has 15 amino acids. The CDR3 bases are TGTGCCAGTAGTGCCACAGGGATAAGGGCAGATACGCAGTATTTT. Translation: CASSATGIRADTQYF.

This clonotype came up many times. The genes are TRBV27 and TRBJ1-6; TRBD1 agrees at 9 bases. Germline CDR1 is MNHEY and CDR2 is SMNVEV (reference sequence). The CDR3 is 15 amino acids. V was clipped by 2 bases and J by 7 bases; unmatched bases: 3. CDR3 protein: CASSLGTGRNSPLHF. The CDR3 coding sequence is TGTGCCAGCAGTTTAGGGACAGGGAGGAATTCACCCCTCCACTTT.

This clonotype has a count of ten or more. This rearrangement joins TRBV29-1 to TRBJ2-1, with a tentative D call TRBD1 (6 bases). V lost 2 bases, J lost 7 bases, and 15 bases lay in between. The CDR3 sequence is 14 residues long. Per germline, CDR1 SQVTM and CDR2 ANQGSEA. CDR3 bases: TGCAGCGTTGAATCCCAAGTCCAGGGGAATGAGCAGTTCTTC. This sequence encodes CSVESQVQGNEQFF.

This clonotype has at least ten counts. The rearrangement joins TRBV20-1 to TRBJ1-1; TRBD1 might be the D (6 bases). The V end was cut by 4 bases, the J end by 5 bases, with 17 bases between. Germline loops: CDR1 DFQATT, CDR2 SNEGSKA (reference sequence). The CDR3 runs 14 residues. CDR3 sequence: CSATQTGGRTEAFF. In DNA form, the CDR3 reads TGCAGTGCTACCCAAACGGGGGGGCGGACTGAAGCTTTCTTT.